This passage covers 9 T cell receptor beta chains from one sample sequenced in a study of tumor and adjacent non-tumor tissue in lung cancer. RNA was extracted from bulk tissue without any cell sorting. Distant lung tissue was collected more than 3 cm away from the tumor edge. The library came from three nested PCR rounds adapted from ARM-PCR protocols. TCRdb reanalysed the multiplex PCR reads using MiXCR and keeps one entry per CDR3 protein. Here the sample spans 50,000 to 70,000 distinct CDR3 sequences, 61% being singletons. The source material was distant non-tumor lung tissue. The source of these receptors is a man in his 70s with non-small cell lung cancer.

This clonotype has only a few counts. Being one base from a much bigger clone, this may be a read error. The V gene is TRBV29-1, the J gene TRBJ2-1; possibly TRBD2 for D (6 bases). The CDR3 consists of 14 residues. Germline V gene lookup returns CDR1 SQVTM and CDR2 ANQGSEA. The CDR3 region is CIACWGDHYNEQFF. The CDR3 DNA reads as TGCATCGCCTGCTGGGGGGACCATTACAATGAGCAGTTCTTC.

This clonotype was counted a few times. A much larger clone lies one base from this, so it may be a read error. The chain is built from TRBV12-3 or TRBV12-4 and TRBJ1-3; perhaps TRBD1 as D (5 bases). This CDR3 is built from 13 residues. CDR3: CASWGNTGNIIYF. The CDR3 region has the DNA TGTGCCAGCTGGGGGAACACTGGAAACATCATATATTTT.

This clonotype was detected once. The chain couples TRBV2 to TRBJ2-1; TRBD2 matches at 9 bases. J gave up 9 bases and V 9 bases, and 9 bases lay outside the gene matches. The V gene's germline CDR1 is SNHLY and CDR2 FYNNEI. This CDR3 region has 13 residues. CDR3 DNA: TGTGCCAGGAGCGATAGCGGGAGTGGTGAGCAGTTCTTC. Translated: CARSDSGSGEQFF.

As concerns this clonotype: The junction does not match germline at one end; this may be a read error. The chain links TRBV6-5 to TRBJ1-4, with D unclear. Germline V gives CDR1 MNHEY, CDR2 SVGAGI. This CDR3 is 15 amino acids long. The CDR3 region is CSSSYSWATNEKLFF. The CDR3 region has the DNA TGCTCCAGCAGTTACAGTTGGGCAACTAATGAAAAACTGTTTTTT.

The CDR3: CASSYSSDSRSKQYF. DNA of the CDR3: TGTGCCAGCAGTTACTCATCGGACAGTAGAAGTAAGCAGTACTTC. This chain links TRBV6-5 with TRBJ2-7; D is perhaps TRBD1 (6 bases). CDR1 MNHEY and CDR2 SVGAGI come from the germline V gene. This CDR3 spans 15 amino acids. With 0 bases removed from V and 8 bases from J, the gap between germline ends came to 17 bases.

Of note for this clonotype: Given a much more abundant clone one base away, this may be a read error. This chain joins TRBV6-1 and TRBJ1-1; D is unresolved. Germline CDR1 is MNHNS and CDR2 is SASEGT. CDR3 length equals 14 residues. V was shortened by 9 bases and J by 0 bases, with 14 bases between the two germline ends. CDR3 region: CARSRPTMNTEAFF. The CDR3 DNA sequence: TGTGCCAGAAGTCGCCCCACAATGAACACTGAAGCTTTCTTT.

Concerning this clonotype: A much larger clone is a single base away; this may be a read error. This chain connects TRBV11-2 to TRBJ2-2; a weak D match, TRBD2 (6 bases). The germline V gene encodes CDR1 SGHAT and CDR2 FQNNGV. The CDR3 consists of 13 residues. The CDR3: CASSLVTTGGLFF. The CDR3 DNA follows: TGTGCCAGCAGCTTAGTCACCACCGGGGGGCTGTTTTTT.

The rearrangement uses TRBV11-2 and TRBJ2-5; 8 nucleotides agree with TRBD2. CDR1 and CDR2 from the germline V gene are SGHAT and FQNNGV. The CDR3 runs 17 residues. V lost 1 base to trimming and J lost 7 bases; unmatched junction nucleotides: 14. The CDR3 here is CASSLGVSGVVVGTQYF. The CDR3 nucleotides are TGTGCCAGCAGCTTAGGGGTTAGCGGGGTCGTCGTGGGGACCCAGTACTTC.

Concerning this clonotype: Germline is not matched at one junction end, which may reflect a read error. The J gene is TRBJ2-3, the V gene TRBV7-9; 7 bases align to TRBD1. Germline CDR1 SEHNR, CDR2 FQNEAQ (reference sequence). This CDR3 has 15 residues. The CDR3: CAGSKGQSSTDMQYF. The CDR3 DNA sequence: TGTGCCGGCAGCAAGGGACAGTCAAGCACAGATATGCAGTATTTT.